The source of this TCR beta chain is a study of blood T cell repertoires in COVID-19. This table comes from immunoSEQ multiplex PCR, and its TCRdb copy is limited to in-frame clones, with some not included. The sample lists approximately 93,000 clones; over 65% were seen once. This CDR3 spans 13 amino acids. CDR1 and CDR2 from the germline V gene are LNHDA and SQIVND (reference sequence). V lost 5 bases, J lost 8 bases, and 15 bases lay in between. The TCR was taken from a man aged 65-85 years with COVID-19, enrolled during active disease. Sequencing was performed on peripheral blood. The chain links TRBV19 to TRBJ1-1; D is uncertain. The CDR3 sequence is CASSPPGWHEAFF. The CDR3 DNA reads TGTGCCAGTAGTCCCCCCGGGTGGCACGAAGCTTTCTTT.